These T cell receptor beta chains were read from a single sample in a study of OX40 agonist ivuxolimab in advanced cancers. The method was immunoSEQ multiplex PCR; TCRdb's version includes in-frame clones alone and lacks a portion of them. The sample includes roughly 93,000 clones, more than 80% of them seen just once. The material was CD4+ or CD8+ T cells sorted from blood, obtained in a trial of the OX40 agonist ivuxolimab. The receptors were gathered from an adult with an advanced solid tumor such as melanoma, head and neck, liver or kidney cancer. CDR3s include the opening cysteine and the closing phenylalanine or tryptophan. The D gene is left open where the match is weak. A row's size may be missing; if present it is once, few, many or a size class.

V gene	clone size	D gene	J gene	CDR3 protein	CDR3 DNA
TRBV11-2	-	TRBD2	TRBJ2-1	CASSRGLAGDNEQFF	TGTGCCAGCAGCCGGGGACTAGCGGGAGACAATGAGCAGTTCTTC
TRBV9	-	-	TRBJ1-3	CASSVGGTGNTIYF	TGTGCCAGCAGCGTAGGGGGTACTGGAAACACCATATATTTT
TRBV9	-	-	TRBJ2-5	CASSVDSGRKETQYF	TGTGCCAGCAGCGTAGATTCCGGCAGGAAAGAGACCCAGTACTTC
TRBV4-3	-	TRBD1	TRBJ1-1	CASSRQGNTEAFF	TGCGCCAGCAGCCGACAGGGGAACACTGAAGCTTTCTTT
TRBV5-1	-	-	TRBJ2-5	CASSQQGRETQYF	TGCGCCAGCAGCCAGCAGGGCCGGGAGACCCAGTACTTC
TRBV28	-	TRBD1	TRBJ1-5	CASRRQGNNQPQHF	TGTGCCAGCAGACGACAGGGGAACAATCAGCCCCAGCATTTT
TRBV28	-	-	TRBJ2-1	CASIEQSYNEQFF	TGTGCCAGCATAGAACAGTCCTACAATGAGCAGTTCTTC
TRBV7-9	-	-	TRBJ1-4	CASSLSEATNEKLFF	TGTGCCAGCAGCTTATCAGAAGCAACTAATGAAAAACTGTTTTTT
TRBV19	-	-	TRBJ2-1	CASSILGAGTYNEQFF	TGTGCCAGTAGTATTTTGGGCGCGGGGACCTACAATGAGCAGTTCTTC
TRBV29-1	once	-	TRBJ1-5	CSVASGSHPNQPQHF	TGCAGCGTGGCCTCGGGGTCCCATCCCAATCAGCCCCAGCATTTT
TRBV15	-	-	TRBJ1-5	CATGHRNQPQHF	TGTGCCACGGGGCATCGCAATCAGCCCCAGCATTTT
TRBV18	once	-	TRBJ2-2	CASSPAENTGELFF	TGTGCCAGCTCACCAGCGGAAAACACCGGGGAGCTGTTTTTT
TRBV2	-	TRBD2	TRBJ2-1	CASKVELAGKGSYNEQFF	TGTGCCAGCAAGGTTGAACTAGCGGGAAAGGGTTCCTACAATGAGCAGTTCTTC
TRBV2	-	-	TRBJ1-5	CASSEWGGRPQHF	TGTGCCAGCAGTGAATGGGGGGGGCGGCCCCAGCATTTT
TRBV6-1	-	-	TRBJ2-5	CASSEVGERRFGETQYF	TGTGCCAGCAGTGAAGTAGGGGAGCGAAGGTTCGGAGAGACCCAGTACTTC
TRBV5-5	-	TRBD2	TRBJ2-5	CASSLAASGRSVSETQYF	TGTGCCAGCAGCTTGGCGGCTAGCGGGAGATCTGTTTCAGAGACCCAGTACTTC
TRBV5-6	-	-	TRBJ2-5	CASSTTGLGTQYF	TGTGCCAGCAGCACGACAGGTTTGGGGACCCAGTACTTC